The 16 T cell receptor beta chains given below trace back to one sample, sequenced in a study of regulatory T cells in long-lasting Graves disease. Arm-PCR of CDR3 regions with iRepertoire HTBI primers generated TCR beta libraries. MiXCR, run by TCRdb on the multiplex PCR reads, gives a single entry per CDR3 protein. The sample shows almost 450,000 distinct CDR3 sequences, around 15% of them seen only once. Regarding time point: newly diagnosed GD, antithyroid drugs for less than 3 months. Researchers made the TCR library from RNA that was extracted from PBMCs. These data are also associated with another study on T cells in Graves' hyperthyroidism and ophthalmopathy.

Sequenced here: peripheral blood mononuclear cells (PBMCs), sampled at new diagnosis, from a patient treated with antithyroid drugs. These receptors were taken from a woman aged 30 to 39 with Graves disease.

V and J are TRBV12-5 and TRBJ2-1; TRBD2 aligns across 8 bases. V lost 6 bases to trimming and J lost 3 bases; unmatched junction nucleotides: 13. CDR1 and CDR2 from the germline V gene are LGHNT and FRNRAP. The CDR3 has 17 amino acids. The CDR3 is CASGGGGSGRHYNEQFF. CDR3 DNA sequence: TGTGCTAGTGGAGGGGGGGGGAGCGGGAGACACTACAATGAGCAGTTCTTC.

At least ten counts were recorded for this clonotype. This chain links TRBV3-1 with TRBJ1-4, with 7 bases identical to TRBD1. The CDR3 runs to 15 residues. Germline V CDR1 and CDR2: LGHDT, YNNKEL (reference sequence). The ends lost 4 bases at V and 7 bases at J; junction bases unmatched: 9. This CDR3 reads CASSPFGQGGEKLFF. The CDR3 DNA sequence: TGTGCCAGCAGCCCCTTTGGGCAGGGGGGTGAAAAACTGTTTTTT.

V usage is TRBV20-1 and J usage is TRBJ2-1; 10 bases line up with TRBD2. V lost 5 bases, J lost 5 bases, and 6 bases stayed unmatched. In germline, CDR1 is DFQATT, CDR2 SNEGSKA (reference sequence). CDR3 length: 14 amino acids. Written as DNA, the CDR3 is TGCAGTGCTGGCCGGACTAGCGGAAACAATGAGCAGTTCTTC. This sequence encodes CSAGRTSGNNEQFF.

Of note for this clonotype: This may be a read error, as it is one base from a much larger clone. The chain couples TRBV3-1 to TRBJ1-1; a weak D match, TRBD1 (6 bases). This CDR3 has 12 amino acids. Germline V gene lookup returns CDR1 LGHDT and CDR2 YNNKEL (reference sequence). The CDR3 is CASSWGAVEDFF. The CDR3 coding sequence is TGTGCCAGCAGCTGGGGGGCAGTTGAAGATTTCTTT.

This clonotype was seen repeatedly, ten times or more. The gene calls are TRBV29-1 and TRBJ2-1; 14 bases are shared with TRBD2. CDR1 is SQVTM, CDR2 ANQGSEA, per germline. Losses at the gene ends were 5 bases for V and 2 bases for J; bases not matched to a gene: 2. The CDR3 covers 15 residues. The CDR3 loop reads CSVLTSGRAYNEQFF. Here the CDR3 DNA reads TGCAGCGTTTTGACTAGCGGGAGGGCCTACAATGAGCAGTTCTTC.

This clonotype was counted at least ten times. The CDR3 region is CASSPRTGRQETQYF. For the CDR3, the DNA is TGTGCCAGCAGCCCCCGGACAGGGCGCCAAGAGACCCAGTACTTC. The chain carries TRBV3-1 and TRBJ2-5, with TRBD1 matching 8 bases. Germline V gene sequence: CDR1 LGHDT, CDR2 YNNKEL (reference sequence). The length of the CDR3 is 15 residues. J was trimmed by 1 base and V by 4 bases; bases with no gene match: 5.

There are a few counts of this clonotype. This rearrangement joins TRBV10-3 to TRBJ1-5; D not resolved. Trimming removed 0 bases at V and 5 bases at J, with 8 bases between. This CDR3 is built from 14 residues. The germline V gene has CDR1 ENHRY and CDR2 SYGVKD. The CDR3 sequence is CAISESTTDQPQHF. The CDR3, as DNA: TGTGCCATCAGTGAGTCGACCACCGATCAGCCCCAGCATTTT.

In its sample, this clonotype was seen many times. This chain joins TRBV7-9 and TRBJ2-5; 10 bases are shared with TRBD2. CDR1 is SEHNR and CDR2 is FQNEAQ in the germline V gene (reference sequence). The V gene end was trimmed by 8 bases and the J gene end by 5 bases; junction bases not matched to a gene: 11. The CDR3 length is 15 residues. CDR3 in amino acids: CASAISSGSSETQYF. The CDR3 DNA follows: TGTGCCAGCGCGATATCTAGCGGGAGCAGCGAGACCCAGTACTTC. The entire variable domain, with the rest obtained from reference TRBV7-9 and TRBJ2-5, is as follows: DTGVSQNPRHKITKRGQNVTFRCDPISEHNRLYWYRQTLGQGPEFLTYFQNEAQLEKSRLLSDRFSAERPKGSFSTLEIQRTEQGDSAMYLCASAISSGSSETQYFGPGTRLLVL.

V is TRBV2 and J is TRBJ1-6; D remains unclear. From germline, CDR1 is SNHLY and CDR2 FYNNEI. The V and J ends lost 8 bases and 4 bases respectively, with 12 bases between them. CDR3 length equals 14 residues. CDR3 sequence reads: CASEKTVYNSPLHF. The CDR3, as DNA: TGTGCCAGCGAGAAAACGGTTTATAATTCACCCCTCCACTTT.

J is TRBJ2-2 and V is TRBV5-6; TRBD1 is a possible D gene (5 bases). The CDR3 has 18 residues. Trimming took off 2 bases at V and 1 base at J, with 18 bases between the two ends. Germline V gene data show CDR1 as SGHDT and CDR2 as YYEEEE. The CDR3 protein is CASSFLTTSRENTGELFF. In DNA form, the CDR3 reads TGTGCCAGCAGCTTCCTGACGACCTCCAGGGAGAACACCGGGGAGCTGTTTTTT.

This clonotype has a handful of counts. The chain carries TRBV5-5 and TRBJ2-6; a possible D gene is TRBD2 (6 bases). The CDR3 is made up of 15 amino acids. With 7 bases removed from V and 1 base from J, the gap between germline ends came to 12 bases. CDR1 and CDR2 (germline): SGHKS, YYEKEE (reference sequence). The CDR3, as DNA: TGTGCCAGCCGGGTTGGGGGGTCTGGGGCCAACGTCCTGACTTTC. Translating gives CASRVGGSGANVLTF.

This clonotype occurred many times. The gene calls are TRBV18 and TRBJ1-2, with D perhaps TRBD1 (5 bases). The V gene lost 3 bases and the J gene lost 3 bases, with 14 bases spanning the gap. The germline V gene has CDR1 KGHSH and CDR2 LQKENI. This CDR3 is built from 15 residues. CDR3 region: CASSPSPRDHYGYTF. The DNA of the CDR3 is TGTGCCAGCTCACCCTCCCCCAGGGACCACTATGGCTACACCTTC.

Only a few counts were recorded for this clonotype. The V gene is TRBV4-1, the J gene TRBJ1-5, with D possibly TRBD1 on 5 matching bases. The V gene lost 5 bases and the J gene lost 1 base, with 9 bases spanning the gap. Germline assignment: CDR1 MGHRA and CDR2 YSYEKL. This CDR3 is built from 14 residues. The CDR3 loop reads CASSVRDSNQPQHF. The CDR3 nucleotides read TGCGCCAGCAGCGTCCGGGACAGCAATCAGCCCCAGCATTTT.

This chain connects TRBV28 to TRBJ2-7; 8 nucleotides match TRBD2. This CDR3 spans 15 amino acids. CDR1 is MDHEN and CDR2 is SYDVKM in the germline V gene. The trim removed 5 bases at V and 3 bases at J, leaving 9 bases unmatched. CDR3 in amino acids: CASSAPGGRNYEQYF. The CDR3, as DNA: TGTGCCAGCAGTGCCCCGGGAGGGCGAAACTACGAGCAGTACTTC.

The rearrangement uses TRBV5-6 and TRBJ2-4; TRBD2 matches 12 bases. The V gene's germline CDR1 is SGHDT and CDR2 YYEEEE. With V trimmed by 5 bases and J by 6 bases, 6 bases remained unmatched. The CDR3 is 15 residues long. The CDR3 region is CASRPMTSGRNIQYF. The CDR3 coding sequence is TGTGCCAGCAGGCCTATGACTAGCGGGAGAAACATTCAGTACTTC. The full variable domain, with the rest looked up from reference TRBV5-6 and TRBJ2-4, is DAGVTQSPTHLIKTRGQQVTLRCSPKSGHDTVSWYQQALGQGPQFIFQYYEEEERQRGNFPDRFSGHQFPNYSSELNVNALLLGDSALYLCASRPMTSGRNIQYFGAGTRLSVL.

This clonotype was counted many times. The J gene is TRBJ2-1, the V gene TRBV5-8, with 9 bases fitting TRBD2. There are 18 residues in the CDR3. Looked up from germline, CDR1 is SGHTS and CDR2 is YDEGEE. The V segment lost 1 base and the J segment 7 bases; nucleotides outside the gene matches: 15. CDR3 residues: CASSLPRFSGRGLNEQFF. The CDR3 DNA follows: TGTGCCAGCAGCTTGCCTCGTTTTAGCGGGAGAGGCCTAAATGAGCAGTTCTTC.